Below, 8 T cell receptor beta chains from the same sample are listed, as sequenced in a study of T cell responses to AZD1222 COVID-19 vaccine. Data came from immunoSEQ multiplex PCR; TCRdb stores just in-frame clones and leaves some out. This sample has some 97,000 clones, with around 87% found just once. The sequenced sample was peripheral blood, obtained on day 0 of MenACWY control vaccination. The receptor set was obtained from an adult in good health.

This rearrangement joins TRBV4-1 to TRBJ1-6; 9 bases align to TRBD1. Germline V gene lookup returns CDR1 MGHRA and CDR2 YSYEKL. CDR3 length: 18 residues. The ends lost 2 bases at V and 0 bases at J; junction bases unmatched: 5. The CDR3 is CASSQIGTGSSYNSPLHF. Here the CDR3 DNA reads TGCGCCAGCAGCCAAATCGGGACAGGGAGCTCCTATAATTCACCCCTCCACTTT.

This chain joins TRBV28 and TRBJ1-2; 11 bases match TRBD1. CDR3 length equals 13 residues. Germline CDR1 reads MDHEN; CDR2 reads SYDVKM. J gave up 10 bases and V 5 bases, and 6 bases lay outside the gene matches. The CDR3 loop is CASSLGDRGVYTF. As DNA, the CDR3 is TGTGCCAGCAGTCTAGGGGACAGGGGGGTCTACACCTTC.

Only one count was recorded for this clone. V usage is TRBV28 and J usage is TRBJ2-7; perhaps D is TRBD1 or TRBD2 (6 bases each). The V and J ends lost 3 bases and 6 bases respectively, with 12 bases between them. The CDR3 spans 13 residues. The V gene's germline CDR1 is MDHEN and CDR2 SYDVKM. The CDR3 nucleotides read TGTGCCAGCAGTTTCACAGGGCGGGGCGAGCAGTACTTC. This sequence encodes CASSFTGRGEQYF.

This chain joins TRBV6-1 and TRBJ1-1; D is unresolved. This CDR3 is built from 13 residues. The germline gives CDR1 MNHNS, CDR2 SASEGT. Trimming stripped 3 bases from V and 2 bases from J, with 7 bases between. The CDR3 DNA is TGTGCCAGCAGTGACGGGAGTAACACTGAAGCTTTCTTT. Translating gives CASSDGSNTEAFF.

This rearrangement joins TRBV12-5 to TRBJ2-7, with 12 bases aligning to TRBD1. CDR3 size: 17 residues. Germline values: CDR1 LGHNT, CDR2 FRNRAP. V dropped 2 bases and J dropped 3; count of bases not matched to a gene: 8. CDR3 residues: CASGLTGQGAIGYEQYF. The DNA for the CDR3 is TGTGCTAGTGGTTTGACGGGACAGGGGGCGATCGGCTACGAGCAGTACTTC.

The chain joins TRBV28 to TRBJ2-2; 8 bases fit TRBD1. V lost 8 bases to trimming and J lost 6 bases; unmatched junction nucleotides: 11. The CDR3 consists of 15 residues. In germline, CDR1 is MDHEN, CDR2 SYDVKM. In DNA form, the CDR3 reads TGTGCCAGCCAAATGGGGGGACAGGCGGCCGGGGAGCTGTTTTTT. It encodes CASQMGGQAAGELFF.

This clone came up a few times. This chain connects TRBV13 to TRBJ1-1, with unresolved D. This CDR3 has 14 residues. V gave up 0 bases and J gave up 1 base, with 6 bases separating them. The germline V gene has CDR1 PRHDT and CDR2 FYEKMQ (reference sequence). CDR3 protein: CASSLGTRNTEAFF. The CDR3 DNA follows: TGTGCCAGCAGCTTAGGAACGAGGAACACTGAAGCTTTCTTT. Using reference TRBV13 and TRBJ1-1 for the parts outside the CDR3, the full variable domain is AAGVIQSPRHLIKEKRETATLKCYPIPRHDTVYWYQQGPGQDPQFLISFYEKMQSDKGSIPDRFSAQQFSDYHSELNMSSLELGDSALYFCASSLGTRNTEAFFGQGTRLTVV.

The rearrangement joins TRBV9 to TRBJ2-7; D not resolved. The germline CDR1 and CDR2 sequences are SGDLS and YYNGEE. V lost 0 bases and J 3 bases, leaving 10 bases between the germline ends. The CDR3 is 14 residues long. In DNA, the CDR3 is TGTGCCAGCAGCGTAGCTCTCGGCGACTACGAGCAGTACTTC. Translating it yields CASSVALGDYEQYF.